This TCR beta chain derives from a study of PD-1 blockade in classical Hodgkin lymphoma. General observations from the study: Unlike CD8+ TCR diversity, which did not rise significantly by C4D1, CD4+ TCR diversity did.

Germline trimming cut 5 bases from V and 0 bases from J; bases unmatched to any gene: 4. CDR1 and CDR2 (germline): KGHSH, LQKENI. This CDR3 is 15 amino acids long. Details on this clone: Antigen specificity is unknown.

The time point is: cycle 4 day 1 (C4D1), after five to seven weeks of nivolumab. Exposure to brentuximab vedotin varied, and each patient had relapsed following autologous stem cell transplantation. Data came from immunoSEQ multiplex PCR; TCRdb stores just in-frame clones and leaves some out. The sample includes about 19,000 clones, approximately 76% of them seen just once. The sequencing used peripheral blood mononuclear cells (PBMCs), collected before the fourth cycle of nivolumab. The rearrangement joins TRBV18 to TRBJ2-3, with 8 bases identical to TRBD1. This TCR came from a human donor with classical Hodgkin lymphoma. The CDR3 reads CASSSRDRSTDTQYF. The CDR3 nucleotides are TGTGCCAGCTCATCCCGGGACAGGAGCACAGATACGCAGTATTTT.